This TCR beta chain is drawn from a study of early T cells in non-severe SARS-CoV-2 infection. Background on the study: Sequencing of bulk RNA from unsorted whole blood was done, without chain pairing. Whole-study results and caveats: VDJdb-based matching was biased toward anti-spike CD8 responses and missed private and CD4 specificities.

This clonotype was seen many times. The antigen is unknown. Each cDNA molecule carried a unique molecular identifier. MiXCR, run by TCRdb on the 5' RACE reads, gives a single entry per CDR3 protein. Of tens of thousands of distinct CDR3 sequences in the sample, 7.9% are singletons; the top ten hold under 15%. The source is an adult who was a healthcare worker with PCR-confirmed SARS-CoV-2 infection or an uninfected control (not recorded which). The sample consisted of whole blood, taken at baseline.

This chain's CDR3 is CASRLRGQANTEAFF. In nucleotides, the CDR3 is TGTGCCAGCAGGCTCAGGGGGCAGGCGAACACTGAAGCTTTCTTT. The chain recombines TRBV11-2 with TRBJ1-1; 8 bases align to TRBD1. Per germline, CDR1 SGHAT and CDR2 FQNNGV. The ends lost 6 bases at V and 1 base at J; junction bases unmatched: 7. This CDR3 spans 15 amino acids.